This entry describes one T cell receptor beta chain. Its antigen remains unidentified. This specimen comes from a study of graft-versus-host responses after intestinal transplantation. The overall study: Anti-thymocyte globulin served as induction for all recipients, who then took tacrolimus and steroids for 3 to 4 years.

The study, taken as a whole, reports: Maximum circulating GvH clone levels tracked with early post-transplant HvG decreases. Investigators detected GvH clones in recipient marrow, with some emerging earlier in ileum or blood.

The data were produced by immunoSEQ multiplex PCR, yet TCRdb's version contains in-frame clones alone and is incomplete. The data hold about 110,000 clones, with 85% to 95% observed a single time. The CDR3 is 15 amino acids. Germline values: CDR1 SEHNR, CDR2 FQNEAQ (reference sequence). V gave up 2 bases and J gave up 2 bases; unmatched junction bases: 4. The clonotype was recovered from a human donor who was the organ donor for an intestinal transplant. The V call is TRBV7-9, the J call TRBJ2-3; 7 nucleotides match TRBD1. The sample consisted of unstimulated CD8+ T cells sorted from spleen or lymph node cells, taken before transplant. CDR3 nucleotides: TGTGCCAGCAGCTTAAGGGACAGACTCACAGATACGCAGTATTTT. Translation: CASSLRDRLTDTQYF.